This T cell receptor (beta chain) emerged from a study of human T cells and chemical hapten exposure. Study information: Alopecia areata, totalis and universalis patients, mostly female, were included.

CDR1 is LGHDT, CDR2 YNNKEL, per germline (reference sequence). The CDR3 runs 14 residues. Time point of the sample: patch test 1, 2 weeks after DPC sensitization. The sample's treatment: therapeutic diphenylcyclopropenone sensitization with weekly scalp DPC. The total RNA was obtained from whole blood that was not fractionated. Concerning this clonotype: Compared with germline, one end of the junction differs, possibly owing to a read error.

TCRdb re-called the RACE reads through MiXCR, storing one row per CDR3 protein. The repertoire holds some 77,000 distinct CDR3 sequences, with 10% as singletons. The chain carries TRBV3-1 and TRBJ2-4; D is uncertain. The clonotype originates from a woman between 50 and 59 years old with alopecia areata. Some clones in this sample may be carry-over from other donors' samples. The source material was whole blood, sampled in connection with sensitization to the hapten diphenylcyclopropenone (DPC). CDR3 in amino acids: CVSSPSVSKNIQYF. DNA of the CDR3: TGTGTCAGCAGCCCATCGGTATCCAAAAACATTCAGTACTTC.